Sequencing of this TCR beta chain was carried out in a study of blood T cell repertoires in COVID-19 (dated by TCRdb to about 2020). In terms of the full investigation: ImmuneRACE Cohort 3 recovered participants were defined by two consecutive negative NP/OP PCR tests, healthcare professional clearance, or symptom resolution. Samples from collaborators originated in the United States, Italy and Spain and spanned both the acute and convalescent phases of COVID-19. The prospective study material was composed of cDNA or gDNA derived from T cells, B-cell-depleted T cells, or PBMCs. Deeply sampled blood TCRbeta repertoires from subjects exposed to, actively infected with, or recovered from COVID-19 were included in the dataset. The repertoires were released in a freely available public database meant as a resource for research on the immune response to SARS-CoV-2. Samples were obtained from the ongoing ImmuneRACE study (first 160 participants) and from 1,254 subjects provided by 6 global collaborators. Nearly every sample came with metadata listing a de-identified subject ID, COVID-19 status, age in years and sex. HLA class I and class II types, where available, came from metadata supplied by the sample provider rather than from assay-based typing.

TCRbeta CDR3 regions were amplified from genomic DNA by means of the immunoSEQ Assay, a bias-controlled multiplex PCR. For the original study's pipeline: Nucleated cell counts per sample were estimated from amplification of reference gene primers within the assay. To quantify the absolute abundance of each unique TCRbeta CDR3 rearrangement, sequence reads were collapsed and filtered. For each sample, productive Simpson clonality was calculated as the square root of Simpson's diversity index over productive rearrangements. TCRdb provides this immuneACCESS table in a form limited to in-frame rearrangements. Some clones are lacking; in checked studies, under half of them reflect an unresolved V gene, and why the rest are absent is not known. The V and J calls and clone size are taken from that table; D and trimming were inferred from the DNA. The sample yields 400,000 or so clones; around 87% were counted once. Roughly 2% of the sample comes from the top ten.

Findings and caveats that apply to the study as a whole: Clinical and demographic metadata were provided uncurated, with the amount varying by source and participant.

About this clone itself: Its antigen remains undetermined. The sample holds no much larger clone one base away, and base qualities are not on file. Other nucleotide sequences in the sample specify the same CDR3.

Enrolling through a virtual design, the prospective study's participants ranged in age from about 18 to 89 years and lived across roughly 23 United States geographic areas. In the prospective study, cohorts were assigned on the basis of participant-reported clinical history obtained from a screening survey and a study questionnaire. Mobile phlebotomists in the prospective study collected whole blood, serum and a nasopharyngeal or oropharyngeal swab from every participant. Prospective study participants could optionally give additional blood draws and questionnaires over a roughly 2-month period. Prospective study blood samples were shipped either frozen or at room temperature before DNA extraction. CDR1 and CDR2 are drawn from the germline V gene: SGHRS, YFSETQ. The CDR3 numbers 15 residues from cysteine through phenylalanine. Just the 45-base CDR3 DNA is kept, in frame starting at base 1. The V end gives up 0 bases and the J end 7 bases, leaving 4 bases in the junction not matched to a gene.

This sequence originates from a man between 35 and 55 years old in a cohort exposed to, infected with or recovered from COVID-19 (not recorded which). Input material: PBMCs or T cells enriched from blood (not recorded which). The chain is encoded by TRBV5-1 joined to TRBJ2-1, with TRBD2 identical over 10 junction bases. The nucleotide sequence is TGCGCCAGCAGCTTGGGCCTAGCGGGAGTAAATGAGCAGTTCTTC. This gives the protein CASSLGLAGVNEQFF.